One and the same sample provided the 24 T cell receptor beta chains below, sequenced in a study of metastatic and nonmetastatic thyroid tumors. Nobody among the patients had been given any treatment before thyroid surgery. Using MiXCR, TCRdb reanalyzed the PCR reads. The sample consists of about 41,000 clones, less than 35% of them appearing once. Input material: blood. Receptors were obtained from a male donor with papillary thyroid cancer or a benign thyroid nodule (not recorded which). Some clones in this sample may be carry-over from other donors' samples.

The chain is built from TRBV6-1 and TRBJ2-3; 10 nucleotides line up with TRBD1. Germline V gene data show CDR1 as MNHNS and CDR2 as SASEGT. The length of the CDR3 is 14 residues. J was trimmed by 6 bases and V by 5 bases; bases with no gene match: 5. The DNA of the CDR3 is TGTGCCAGCAGTTGGGACAGGGGTGCGGATACGCAGTATTTT. Translation gives CASSWDRGADTQYF.

V usage is TRBV28 and J usage is TRBJ1-1; possibly TRBD1 for D (5 bases). Trimming cost V 6 bases and J 3 bases, with 11 bases left between them. The CDR3 length is 13 residues. CDR1 and CDR2 from the germline V gene are MDHEN and SYDVKM. The CDR3 loop is CASSRSRDTEAFF. The DNA for the CDR3 is TGTGCCAGCAGCCGGAGCAGGGACACTGAAGCTTTCTTT. Full variable domain (remainder filled in from reference TRBV28 and TRBJ1-1): DVKVTQSSRYLVKRTGEKVFLECVQDMDHENMFWYRQDPGLGLRLIYFSYDVKMKEKGDIPEGYSVSREKKERFSLILESASTNQTSMYLCASSRSRDTEAFFGQGTRLTVV.

This clone has a count of ten or more. This sequence joins TRBV6-1 and TRBJ1-1; D not certain. The germline CDR1 and CDR2 sequences are MNHNS and SASEGT. V was cut by 5 bases and J by 2 bases, with 15 bases left in between. This CDR3 is built from 15 residues. CDR3 coding DNA: TGTGCCAGCAGTCGCTCACCGGAGGGAAACACTGAAGCTTTCTTT. Its translation is CASSRSPEGNTEAFF.

Of note for this clone: A junction end diverges from the germline sequence, so it may reflect a read error. The chain joins TRBV7-6 to TRBJ2-3, with 9 bases matching TRBD2. CDR3 length: 17 amino acids. Per germline, CDR1 SGHVS and CDR2 FNYEAQ. The CDR3 nucleotides read TGTGCCAGCAGCCCCCTTGCGGGAGGGCGAACCACAGATCCGCAGTATTTT. Protein sequence: CASSPLAGGRTTDPQYF.

This clone was observed many times. This rearrangement joins TRBV14 to TRBJ1-4, with D perhaps matching TRBD1 (6 bases). The CDR3 extends over 16 amino acids. The ends were cut back, 4 bases at V and 0 bases at J, with 12 bases in the middle. Germline CDR1 reads SGHDN; CDR2 reads FVKESK. The DNA for the CDR3 is TGTGCCAGCAGCCGCCCCGGGACACCAACTAATGAAAAACTGTTTTTT. It translates to CASSRPGTPTNEKLFF.

At least ten counts were recorded for this clone. This chain uses TRBV10-3 with TRBJ1-2, with 10 bases fitting TRBD1. CDR1 and CDR2 (germline): ENHRY, SYGVKD. V shed 7 bases and J 1 base; nucleotides not matched to a gene: 3. There are 14 residues in the CDR3. The CDR3 sequence: CAITRDRGNYGYTF. CDR3 coding DNA: TGTGCCATCACCCGGGACAGGGGTAACTATGGCTACACCTTC.

To note about this clone: A junction end diverges from the germline sequence, so it may reflect a read error. The chain recombines TRBV6-1 with TRBJ2-1; no reliable D call. This CDR3 spans 15 amino acids. Germline values: CDR1 MNHNS, CDR2 SASEGT. CDR3 in DNA: TGTGCCAGCAGACGGAAGGTCGGGTCTTACAATGATCAGTTCTTC. Translation: CASRRKVGSYNDQFF.

This clone was seen a single time. The genes are TRBV11-2 and TRBJ2-1; 8 bases map to TRBD2. J lost 7 bases, V lost 5 bases, and 16 bases had no gene match. This CDR3 comprises 17 residues. Germline V gene lookup returns CDR1 SGHAT and CDR2 FQNNGV. The CDR3 protein is CASSPQGSGVLPNEQFF. CDR3 in DNA: TGTGCCAGCAGCCCGCAAGGTAGCGGGGTTCTTCCGAATGAGCAGTTCTTC.

The V gene is TRBV7-9, the J gene TRBJ1-2, with D uncertain. The CDR3 covers 14 residues. Germline V gene lookup returns CDR1 SEHNR and CDR2 FQNEAQ (reference sequence). V was clipped by 1 base and J by 8 bases, with 14 bases between them. The CDR3 coding sequence is TGTGCCAGCAGCTTAGATGGCGGGGTGAGCGGCTACACCTTC. It translates to CASSLDGGVSGYTF.

A word on this clone: As the CDR3 is not closed by the conserved phenylalanine or tryptophan, this likely results from a read error. As DNA, the CDR3 is TGTGCCAGCAGGCGGGACAGGGAGGATCATCCCCAGCATTTG. This gives the protein CASRRDREDHPQHL. This chain joins TRBV27 and TRBJ1-5; 9 bases map to TRBD1. The CDR3 consists of 14 residues. Germline V gives CDR1 MNHEY, CDR2 SMNVEV (reference sequence).

The DNA for the CDR3 is TGTGCCAGCAGCTCACCGGGGGCAGGATATACTGAAGCTTTCTTT. This translates into CASSSPGAGYTEAFF. This rearrangement joins TRBV5-4 to TRBJ1-1; tentative D call: TRBD1 (6 bases). Per germline, CDR1 SGHNT and CDR2 YYREEE (reference sequence). This CDR3 region has 15 residues. V lost 3 bases and J lost 5, with 17 bases in between.

This clone was recorded at least ten times. V gene TRBV4-2 combines with J gene TRBJ1-2; D might be TRBD1 (5 bases). CDR1 is LGHNA and CDR2 is YNFKEQ in the germline V gene. There are 15 residues in the CDR3. V lost 1 base and J lost 1, with 10 bases in between. Here the CDR3 DNA reads TGTGCCAGCAGCCAAGGAGACAGCGATAACTATGGCTACACCTTC. Its protein is CASSQGDSDNYGYTF.

This clone came up many times. The conserved final phenylalanine or tryptophan is absent from the CDR3, which likely points to a read error. CDR3 bases: TGTGCCAGCAGCCTCCCGCCCAGGGGGTTAGGTCAGGCTGAAGCTTTCCTT. This translates into CASSLPPRGLGQAEAFL. The genes are TRBV6-2 or TRBV6-3 and TRBJ1-1; 7 bases are a match to TRBD1. V shed 6 bases and J 6 bases; nucleotides not matched to a gene: 19. The CDR3 sequence is 17 residues long. Germline V gene lookup returns CDR1 MNHEY and CDR2 SVGEGT.

This clone has at least ten counts. This chain joins TRBV2 and TRBJ2-3; unclear D gene. From germline, CDR1 is SNHLY and CDR2 FYNNEI. The length of the CDR3 is 16 residues. V was trimmed by 4 bases and J by 2 bases, leaving 16 bases between them. The CDR3 protein is CASSVQSLLNTDTQYF. CDR3 DNA sequence: TGTGCCAGCAGTGTGCAGTCACTACTAAACACAGATACGCAGTATTTT.

This clone was detected only a few times. The chain uses TRBV5-8 and TRBJ1-3, with D uncertain. The CDR3 length is 15 residues. V lost 4 bases and J 0 bases, leaving 11 bases between the germline ends. CDR1 is SGHTS and CDR2 is YDEGEE in the germline V gene. The CDR3 here is CASSGGRASGNTIYF. As DNA, the CDR3 is TGTGCCAGCAGCGGCGGACGGGCCTCTGGAAACACCATATATTTT.

This clone was recorded at least ten times. This chain connects TRBV5-1 to TRBJ2-5; maybe TRBD1 (6 bases). Germline V gene lookup returns CDR1 SGHRS and CDR2 YFSETQ. The CDR3 contains 15 residues. With 0 bases removed from V and 5 bases from J, the gap between germline ends came to 14 bases. CDR3 nucleotide sequence: TGCGCCAGCAGCTTGGGACGAGGGGGAAGTGAGACCCAGTACTTC. This gives the protein CASSLGRGGSETQYF.

V usage is TRBV6-2 or TRBV6-3 and J usage is TRBJ2-1, with a possible D match to TRBD2 (6 bases). Germline CDR1 and CDR2: MNHEY and SVGEGT. This CDR3 has 17 amino acids. Between the trimmed V and J ends, which lost 4 bases and 2 bases, there was a span of 18 bases. The CDR3 spells CASSFGSLANAYNEQFF. The CDR3, as DNA: TGTGCCAGCAGTTTCGGAAGTCTAGCGAACGCCTACAATGAGCAGTTCTTC.

In its sample, this clone was seen a few times. The V call is TRBV7-9, the J call TRBJ1-1; D unresolved. Trimming took off 5 bases at V and 0 bases at J, with 10 bases between the two ends. Per germline, CDR1 SEHNR and CDR2 FQNEAQ (reference sequence). The CDR3 contains 14 residues. For the CDR3, the DNA is TGTGCCAGCAGCCTTACAGATATGAACACTGAAGCTTTCTTT. It encodes CASSLTDMNTEAFF.

The rearrangement joins TRBV11-1 to TRBJ2-2; 9 positions match TRBD1. V was clipped by 4 bases and J by 5 bases; unmatched bases: 11. There are 17 residues in the CDR3. The V gene's germline CDR1 is SGHAT and CDR2 FQDESV (reference sequence). In DNA, the CDR3 is TGTGCCAGCAGCTCCCTGGGAGGGACAGGGCGGACCGGGGAGCTGTTTTTT. Its translation is CASSSLGGTGRTGELFF.

This clone was recorded many times. The gene calls are TRBV10-3 and TRBJ1-5; TRBD1 is a possible D gene (6 bases). The V gene lost 2 bases and the J gene lost 3 bases, with 17 bases spanning the gap. Germline V gene sequence: CDR1 ENHRY, CDR2 SYGVKD. The CDR3 sequence is 17 residues long. The CDR3 reads CAISERPLDRLNQPQHF. In DNA form, the CDR3 reads TGTGCCATCAGTGAGCGACCATTGGACAGACTCAATCAGCCCCAGCATTTT.

This clone was picked up many times. One end of the junction is discordant with germline, which a read error may explain. CDR3 sequence: CAGSLQPGGNYGYTF. CDR3 coding DNA: TGCGCCGGCAGCTTACAGCCAGGGGGGAACTATGGCTACACCTTC. The chain links TRBV5-1 to TRBJ1-2; 7 bases are a match to TRBD1. Germline assignment: CDR1 SGHRS and CDR2 YFSETQ. The CDR3 totals 15 residues.

This clone was detected ten times or more. The DNA for the CDR3 is TGTGCCAGCAGCCAAAAGCCAGACTTTAGCACAGATACGCAGTATTTT. Translated: CASSQKPDFSTDTQYF. This sequence joins TRBV3-1 and TRBJ2-3; D not certain. The CDR3 has 16 residues. Trimming shortened V by 2 bases and J by 0 bases, and 12 bases separated the two germline ends. Germline V gene lookup returns CDR1 LGHDT and CDR2 YNNKEL (reference sequence).

This clone appeared a few times. The J gene is TRBJ1-2, the V gene TRBV6-5, with D perhaps TRBD1 (6 bases). CDR1 and CDR2 from the germline V gene are MNHEY and SVGAGI. This CDR3 is built from 15 residues. V dropped 2 bases and J dropped 8 bases, with 18 bases sitting between them. CDR3 in amino acids: CASSYPGAGGWGYTF. In nucleotides, the CDR3 is TGTGCCAGCAGTTACCCAGGGGCCGGAGGATGGGGCTACACCTTC.

The V call is TRBV9, the J call TRBJ1-6; D remains ambiguous. CDR3 length equals 15 residues. With 4 bases removed from V and 8 bases from J, the gap between germline ends came to 16 bases. Germline CDR1 reads SGDLS; CDR2 reads YYNGEE. The CDR3 protein is CASSSRHGRDSPLHF. CDR3 nucleotides: TGTGCCAGCAGCTCAAGACATGGTAGGGATTCACCCCTCCACTTT.